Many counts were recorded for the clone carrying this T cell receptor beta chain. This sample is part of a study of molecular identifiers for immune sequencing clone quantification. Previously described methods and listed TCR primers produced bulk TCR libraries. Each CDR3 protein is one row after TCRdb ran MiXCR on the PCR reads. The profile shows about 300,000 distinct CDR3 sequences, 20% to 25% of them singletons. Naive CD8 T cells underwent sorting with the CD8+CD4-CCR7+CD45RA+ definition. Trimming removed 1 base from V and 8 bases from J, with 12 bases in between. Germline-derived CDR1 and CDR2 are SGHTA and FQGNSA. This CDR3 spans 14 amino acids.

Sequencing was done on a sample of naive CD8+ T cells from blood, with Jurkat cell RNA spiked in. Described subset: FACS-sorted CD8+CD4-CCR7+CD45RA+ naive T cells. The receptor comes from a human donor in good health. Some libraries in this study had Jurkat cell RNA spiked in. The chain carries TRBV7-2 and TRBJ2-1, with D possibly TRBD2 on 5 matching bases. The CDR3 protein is CASSLELGLDEQFF. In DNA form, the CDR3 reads TGTGCCAGCAGCTTAGAACTAGGGTTGGATGAGCAGTTCTTC.